This T cell receptor beta chain was documented in a study of cytomegalovirus exposure and HLA in healthy donors. General study results and limits: CMV serostatus was the only immune exposure information that was available. Researchers reported in a later analysis that common viral pathogens appeared linked to several top clusters.

PCR was performed using 60 Vbeta and 13 Jbeta primers. Using immunoSEQ multiplex PCR, the repertoire was profiled, and TCRdb retains in-frame clones only, with some absent. In the table there are 90,000 to 150,000 clones, 65% to 90% of which are singletons. J was trimmed by 2 bases and V by 1 base; bases with no gene match: 3. The length of the CDR3 is 17 residues. Germline CDR1 reads SEHNR; CDR2 reads FQNEAQ (reference sequence). On this clone: Its cognate antigen is unknown. The sample carries other DNA sequences with the same CDR3.

The rearrangement links TRBV7-9 to TRBJ2-1; 12 bases agree with TRBD2. The clonotype originates from a middle-aged woman in good health and CMV-seronegative. The sequencing sample was made of PBMCs. The CDR3 nucleotides are TGTGCCAGCAGCTTAGGGCTAGCGGGGGGGCCCTACAATGAGCAGTTCTTC. Translated, it gives CASSLGLAGGPYNEQFF.